Described below is a single T cell receptor (beta chain) sequence and its context. Its antigen is not yet known. Base qualities are not recorded, but no much larger clone differs from it by a single base. Inclusive of the bounding cysteine and phenylalanine, the CDR3 is 14 residues long. Just CDR3 DNA is preserved here, 42 bases in frame from base 1. From the germline V gene (reference sequence), CDR1 is MNHEY and CDR2 is SMNVEV. Trimming takes 0 bases from V and 12 bases from J, and the germline ends sit 12 bases apart. The entry originates in a study of blood T cell repertoires in COVID-19 (dated by TCRdb to between 2020 and 2021). Study-level background: Samples covering the acute and convalescent phases of COVID-19 were provided by collaborators in the United States, Italy and Spain. Samples came from the ongoing ImmuneRACE study (first 160 participants) plus 1,254 subjects from 6 global collaborators. The repertoires were released in a freely available public database meant as a resource for research on the immune response to SARS-CoV-2. The prospective study material was composed of cDNA or gDNA derived from T cells, B-cell-depleted T cells, or PBMCs. Subjects who had been exposed to COVID-19, were actively infected with it, or had recovered from it provided the deeply sampled blood TCRbeta repertoires that made up the dataset. The sample metadata nearly always contained a de-identified subject ID, COVID-19 status, age in years and sex. HLA class I and class II types, where available, came from metadata supplied by the sample provider rather than from assay-based typing.

What the work shows at the level of the full study, not this receptor alone: The quantity of clinical and demographic metadata differed by source and by participant and was supplied without curation.

Each collaborating institution followed its own protocols to collect whole blood in K2EDTA tubes. For TCRbeta analysis, collaborator samples were shipped as frozen whole blood, as isolated PBMCs, or as DNA extracted from either sample type. TCRbeta CDR3 regions were amplified from genomic DNA by means of the immunoSEQ Assay, a bias-controlled multiplex PCR. The source study handled its data this way. Nucleated cell counts per sample were estimated from amplification of reference gene primers within the assay. To quantify the absolute abundance of each unique TCRbeta CDR3 rearrangement, sequence reads were collapsed and filtered. For each sample, productive Simpson clonality was calculated as the square root of Simpson's diversity index over productive rearrangements. TCRdb took this table from immuneACCESS and kept in-frame rearrangements with V and J called. Such tables lack part of the clones; where checked against another copy, unresolved V genes explain under half of the gap, and the rest is unexplained. D and trimming come from the DNA, and the V and J calls and clone size come from that table. The sample data list roughly 160,000 clones, and around 83% of these were observed just once. The ten largest make up about 0.95% of the sample.

Material for sequencing was peripheral blood. This TCR derives from a man aged 35 to 55 with acute or convalescent COVID-19. The chain employs TRBV27 and TRBJ2-6; a tentative D call is TRBD1 (6 bases match). The DNA sequence is given as TGTGCCAGCAGTTTATCGCCAGGGGAGCCCGTCCTGACTTTC. Translation gives CASSLSPGEPVLTF.